This is a list of T cell receptor beta chains from one sample in a study of T cell repertoires in ileal Crohn's disease. Method: immunoSEQ multiplex PCR; TCRdb's copy keeps in-frame clones and lacks some. This sample has some 27,000 clones, with 80% found just once. The specimen sequenced was ileal tissue. These receptors originate from an adult with Crohn's disease. The CDR3 runs from the conserved cysteine through the conserved F or W. Fields, in order: V gene, clone size, J gene, D gene, CDR3 DNA, CDR3 protein. A D gene is named only where the DNA matches it firmly. The listing skips clone size in some rows; elsewhere it reads once, few, many or a size class.

v_gene: TRBV9
abundance: .
j_gene: TRBJ2-1
d_gene: TRBD2
CDR3nt: TGTGCCAGCAGCCGTAGCGGGAGGGACTACAATGAGCAGTTCTTC
CDR3aa: CASSRSGRDYNEQFF

v_gene: TRBV6-6
abundance: .
j_gene: TRBJ1-1
d_gene: TRBD1
CDR3nt: TGTGCCAGCAGGGATACAGGGGGCGCGTACACTGAAGCTTTCTTT
CDR3aa: CASRDTGGAYTEAFF

v_gene: TRBV5-1
abundance: .
j_gene: TRBJ1-1
d_gene: TRBD1
CDR3nt: TGCGCCAGCAGCTTGGGGGTTGAGGGGGCAGAAGCTTTCTTT
CDR3aa: CASSLGVEGAEAFF

v_gene: TRBV29-1
abundance: .
j_gene: TRBJ2-7
d_gene: TRBD2
CDR3nt: TGCAGCGTTGGCAGCGGGGGTCACTACGAGCAGTACTTC
CDR3aa: CSVGSGGHYEQYF

v_gene: TRBV6-5
abundance: .
j_gene: TRBJ2-1
d_gene: TRBD2
CDR3nt: TGTGCCAGCAGTCGGGAGGACACAGACTACAATGAGCAGTTCTTC
CDR3aa: CASSREDTDYNEQFF

v_gene: TRBV6-4
abundance: .
j_gene: TRBJ2-3
d_gene: TRBD1
CDR3nt: TGTGCCAGCAGCCGGACAGGGGAGACAGATACGCAGTATTTT
CDR3aa: CASSRTGETDTQYF

v_gene: TRBV19
abundance: .
j_gene: TRBJ1-6
d_gene: .
CDR3nt: TGTGCCAGTAGTACCTCGGACAGCGGTAATTCACCCCTCCACTTT
CDR3aa: CASSTSDSGNSPLHF

v_gene: TRBV5-1
abundance: few
j_gene: TRBJ2-2
d_gene: .
CDR3nt: TGCGCCAGTACCCTATCGGGGGTCGACGCGAACACCGGGGAGCTGTTTTTT
CDR3aa: CASTLSGVDANTGELFF

v_gene: TRBV5-1
abundance: .
j_gene: TRBJ1-6
d_gene: TRBD1
CDR3nt: TGCGCCAGCAGCGAGGTGACAGGGACCAATTCACCCCTCCACTTT
CDR3aa: CASSEVTGTNSPLHF

v_gene: TRBV7-9
abundance: .
j_gene: TRBJ1-1
d_gene: .
CDR3nt: TGTGCCAGCAGCTTTCGAACAGGGATCAACACTGAAGCTTTCTTT
CDR3aa: CASSFRTGINTEAFF

v_gene: TRBV7-2
abundance: .
j_gene: TRBJ2-7
d_gene: .
CDR3nt: TGTGCCAGCAGCTTAGAGGCGGGGAGCTCCTACGAGCAGTACTTC
CDR3aa: CASSLEAGSSYEQYF

v_gene: TRBV29-1
abundance: .
j_gene: TRBJ2-1
d_gene: .
CDR3nt: TGCAGCGTTGTTCGGGAGAATGAGCAGTTCTTC
CDR3aa: CSVVRENEQFF

v_gene: TRBV6-6
abundance: few
j_gene: TRBJ2-1
d_gene: .
CDR3nt: TGTGCCAGCAGTTACAGACTCTACAATGAGCAGTTCTTC
CDR3aa: CASSYRLYNEQFF

v_gene: TRBV30
abundance: .
j_gene: TRBJ1-2
d_gene: .
CDR3nt: TGTGCCTGGGGTACCCCCCGGGGGGTCTACACCTTC
CDR3aa: CAWGTPRGVYTF

v_gene: TRBV9
abundance: .
j_gene: TRBJ1-2
d_gene: TRBD1
CDR3nt: TGTGCCAGCAGCGTAGAGCCAGGGGGCAAAGGCACCTTC
CDR3aa: CASSVEPGGKGTF

v_gene: TRBV4-1
abundance: few
j_gene: TRBJ2-3
d_gene: .
CDR3nt: TGCGCCAGCAGCCCCGGGGACTCGAACACAGATACGCAGTATTTT
CDR3aa: CASSPGDSNTDTQYF

v_gene: TRBV19
abundance: few
j_gene: TRBJ2-5
d_gene: .
CDR3nt: TGTGCCAGTACTGGGGGGAAACAAGAGACCCAGTACTTC
CDR3aa: CASTGGKQETQYF

v_gene: TRBV5-6
abundance: .
j_gene: TRBJ1-2
d_gene: TRBD1
CDR3nt: TGTGCCAGCAGCTTGGGGGACAGCGGTTACTATGGCTACACCTTC
CDR3aa: CASSLGDSGYYGYTF

v_gene: TRBV6-5
abundance: .
j_gene: TRBJ1-2
d_gene: TRBD1
CDR3nt: TGTGCCAGCAGTTATCGGGGACAGGCAGTAGACGTCTACACCTTC
CDR3aa: CASSYRGQAVDVYTF

v_gene: TRBV20-1
abundance: once
j_gene: TRBJ2-7
d_gene: .
CDR3nt: TGCAGTGCTAAGATTGAGTACGAGCAGTACTTC
CDR3aa: CSAKIEYEQYF

v_gene: TRBV6-4
abundance: .
j_gene: TRBJ1-1
d_gene: .
CDR3nt: TGTGCCAGCAGTGACAATATGAACACTGAAGCTTTCTTT
CDR3aa: CASSDNMNTEAFF

v_gene: TRBV6-1
abundance: few
j_gene: TRBJ2-4
d_gene: TRBD2
CDR3nt: TGTGCCAGCCGAAGACGGGGGGGCTTAAACATTCAGTACTTC
CDR3aa: CASRRRGGLNIQYF

v_gene: TRBV5-1
abundance: .
j_gene: TRBJ1-2
d_gene: TRBD1
CDR3nt: TGCGCCAGCAGCTTGGCGCAGGGGGCGGGAGGCTACACCTTC
CDR3aa: CASSLAQGAGGYTF

v_gene: TRBV10-3
abundance: .
j_gene: TRBJ2-7
d_gene: .
CDR3nt: TGTGCCATCAGCGGGACGGGGGGCCCGTACTTC
CDR3aa: CAISGTGGPYF

v_gene: TRBV18
abundance: few
j_gene: TRBJ2-2
d_gene: .
CDR3nt: TGTGCCAGCTCACGAAGCTCCATGGGCGCGGGCACCGGGGAGCTGTTTTTT
CDR3aa: CASSRSSMGAGTGELFF

v_gene: TRBV5-6
abundance: .
j_gene: TRBJ1-2
d_gene: TRBD1
CDR3nt: TGTGCCAGCAGCTTGTGGGGGACAGGAAAGACCGAACTTAGCTACACCTTC
CDR3aa: CASSLWGTGKTELSYTF

v_gene: TRBV7-2
abundance: .
j_gene: TRBJ2-7
d_gene: TRBD1
CDR3nt: TGTGCCAGCAGATCCAGGGGGCTCTACGAGCAGTACTTC
CDR3aa: CASRSRGLYEQYF

v_gene: TRBV18
abundance: .
j_gene: TRBJ1-2
d_gene: .
CDR3nt: TGTGCCAGCCGGGAGCTCTATGGCTACACCTTC
CDR3aa: CASRELYGYTF